This T cell receptor (beta chain) was recovered during a study of blood T cell repertoires in COVID-19. Background on the study: The analysed material was cDNA or gDNA that came from T cells, B-cell-depleted T cells, or PBMCs.

The table came from immunoSEQ multiplex PCR; TCRdb's copy has only in-frame clones and leaves some out. The sample gives 500,000 or so clones, about nine tenths of which show up once; roughly 0.7% is in the top ten. Allocation to cohorts depended on clinical history reported by the participants. Recovered participants had two consecutive negative NP/OP PCR tests, healthcare professional clearance, or symptom resolution. Per germline, CDR1 LNHDA and CDR2 SQIVND (reference sequence). This CDR3 region has 15 residues. V gave up 9 bases and J gave up 3 bases; unmatched junction bases: 9. The chain joins TRBV19 to TRBJ1-3; 9 nucleotides agree with TRBD1. The sequenced sample consisted of PBMCs or T cells enriched from blood (not recorded which). The source of this sequence is a woman aged 18-29 years who had recovered from COVID-19. Here the CDR3 DNA reads TGTGCCAGCATTAAACAGGGGGCACGTGGAAACACCATATATTTT. It yields the protein CASIKQGARGNTIYF.